This T cell receptor beta chain was captured by sequencing in a study of shared clonotypes between healthy human individuals. On the study more broadly: A couple of women and a few men aged 18 to 49 made up the donors. Per donor, CD8 memory used one plate, CD8 naive used two, CD4 memory used three and CD4 naive used three.

Germline CDR1 MNHEY, CDR2 SMNVEV (reference sequence). V dropped 3 bases and J dropped 0 bases, with 9 bases sitting between them. The CDR3 spans 14 residues. Cells designated naive CD8 were CD45RO-negative and were positively selected for CCR7, with terminally differentiated effector memory CD45RA+ cells excluded. The donors, all of them Caucasian adults, lived in Nashville, Tennessee. Each sorted subset replicate got 200 ng genomic DNA, around 29,000 genomes. Using immunoSEQ multiplex PCR, the repertoire was profiled, and TCRdb retains in-frame clones only, with some absent. This sample has a few million clones, with 85% to 95% found just once. On this clone itself: This sample includes further DNA sequences coding for the same CDR3.

The TCR comes from a man aged 18 to 30 in good health. Some clones in this sample may be carry-over from other donors' samples. The rearrangement uses TRBV27 and TRBJ2-7; D is possibly TRBD2 (6 bases). Sequencing was done on a sample of naive CD8+ T cells from PBMCs. The CDR3 region has the DNA TGTGCCAGCAGTTTGTCCGGGAGCTCCTACGAGCAGTACTTC. Residues: CASSLSGSSYEQYF.